This TCR beta chain was recovered during a study of shared clonotypes between healthy human individuals. Trimming took off 4 bases at V and 3 bases at J, with 10 bases between the two ends. This CDR3 has 13 amino acids. CDR1 and CDR2 from the germline V gene are MDHEN and SYDVKM. Repertoires were generated with immunoSEQ multiplex PCR, while TCRdb's copy carries only in-frame clones and drops some. Counted here are over 2 million clones, around 92% occurring once; the ten biggest clones make up about 0.41%. The source of this sequence is a man between 18 and 35 years old in good health. Some clones in this sample may be carry-over from other donors' samples. V is TRBV28 and J is TRBJ2-7; perhaps TRBD2 as D (6 bases). The sequenced sample consisted of naive CD4+ T cells from PBMCs. The subset was: CD45RA+ positively selected. The CDR3 loop is CASSYLGSYEQYF. The CDR3 DNA reads TGTGCCAGCAGTTACCTCGGGAGCTACGAGCAGTACTTC. Based on the CDR3 plus reference TRBV28 and TRBJ2-7, the full variable domain is DVKVTQSSRYLVKRTGEKVFLECVQDMDHENMFWYRQDPGLGLRLIYFSYDVKMKEKGDIPEGYSVSREKKERFSLILESASTNQTSMYLCASSYLGSYEQYFGPGTRLTVT.